Presented here are 4 T cell receptor beta chains from one specimen sequenced in a study of regulatory T cells in long-lasting Graves disease. Indicated time point: persistent/refractory GD, antithyroid drugs over 5 years with positive TRAb. RNA isolated from PBMCs was used to make the TCR library. TCR beta libraries were built with iRepertoire HTBI primers and Arm-PCR of CDR3 regions. TCRdb re-derived calls from the multiplex PCR reads in MiXCR, one entry per CDR3 protein. The data hold 350,000 to 450,000 distinct CDR3 sequences, with roughly 24% observed a single time. The sequenced sample was peripheral blood mononuclear cells (PBMCs), obtained when the disease was refractory, from a patient treated with antithyroid drugs. These receptor sequences come from a woman aged 40-49 years with Graves disease.

This clonotype was counted many times. In DNA, the CDR3 is TGTGCCAGCAGTATTGCAGGCGAGCAGTACTTC. It codes for CASSIAGEQYF. This chain joins TRBV28 and TRBJ2-7; D is uncertain. The V end was cut by 5 bases, the J end by 6 bases, with 8 bases between. Germline assignment: CDR1 MDHEN and CDR2 SYDVKM. The length of the CDR3 is 11 residues.

V is TRBV28 and J is TRBJ2-2, with a weak D call TRBD2 (6 bases). Germline V gives CDR1 MDHEN, CDR2 SYDVKM. The CDR3 is 13 amino acids. V lost 3 bases, J lost 7 bases, and 9 bases lay in between. This chain's CDR3 is CASSFRGNGELFF. CDR3 bases: TGTGCCAGCAGTTTTCGGGGGAACGGGGAGCTGTTTTTT.

This clonotype has at least ten counts. The chain is built from TRBV12-3 or TRBV12-4 and TRBJ1-2, with D possibly TRBD1 on 6 matching bases. V lost 6 bases and J lost 7, with 18 bases in between. This CDR3 has 14 amino acids. The CDR3 nucleotides are TGTGCCAGCAGCGGGAGGGGGTCTCCTCGTGGCTACACCTTC. It codes for CASSGRGSPRGYTF.

This rearrangement joins TRBV7-9 to TRBJ2-3, with 7 nucleotides matching TRBD2. There are 12 residues in the CDR3. Germline V lookup: CDR1 SEHNR, CDR2 FQNEAQ (reference sequence). Trimming removed 5 bases from V and 11 bases from J; junction bases left unmatched: 7. CDR3 amino acids: CASSPHGTKQYF. DNA of the CDR3: TGTGCCAGCAGCCCACATGGGACTAAGCAGTATTTT.